A selection of T cell receptor beta chains follows, all from one sample in a study of T cell repertoires in cytomegalovirus infection. TCRdb used MiXCR to reprocess the reads, holding one entry per CDR3 protein. The sample has under 850,000 distinct CDR3 sequences; under 40% are singletons. Sequencing input: PBMCs. The receptors here all came from a human donor in good health (CMV status not recorded). Some clones in this sample may be carry-over from other donors' samples. Both conserved end residues are part of each CDR3. Each record gives: CDR3 DNA, CDR3 protein, clone size, D gene, J gene, V gene. D genes are given only for firm matches. A clone size is listed for some rows: how often the clone was seen (once, few, many), or a class if it is expanded.

TGCGCCAGCAGTCAACGGTCCCAGGGTTCCCACGAGCAGTACTTC	CASSQRSQGSHEQYF	few	.	TRBJ2-7	TRBV23-1
TGCAGCGTTACTGACTACTCATACAATGAGCAGTTCTTC	CSVTDYSYNEQFF	few	.	TRBJ2-1	TRBV29-1
TGTGCCAGCAGCCCCGAGGGGATAGGCTATGGCTACACCTTC	CASSPEGIGYGYTF	.	.	TRBJ1-2	TRBV7-8
TGTGCCAGCAGTTCCGGGACAGGGGCGTTCACCCAAGAGACCCAGTACTTC	CASSSGTGAFTQETQYF	few	TRBD1	TRBJ2-5	TRBV28
TGTGCCAGCAGCTTAAGTAGCGGTGAAAAACTGTTTTTT	CASSLSSGEKLFF	few	.	TRBJ1-4	TRBV11-2
TGTGCCAGCCGCCCCGTACCAGGGGTGGACACTGAAGCTTTCTTT	CASRPVPGVDTEAFF	.	.	TRBJ1-1	TRBV7-3
TGTGCCAGCAGCTGGTCTAGCGGGAGCCACTACGAGCAGTACTTC	CASSWSSGSHYEQYF	.	TRBD2	TRBJ2-7	TRBV11-3
TGTGCCAGCAGCTTAAGGGCAGGGGAGACCCAGTACTTC	CASSLRAGETQYF	many	.	TRBJ2-5	TRBV7-2
TGTGCCAGCAGTGAATTTAGGAGTATCTTCGGGGAGCTGTTTTTT	CASSEFRSIFGELFF	few	.	TRBJ2-2	TRBV6-1
TGTGCCAGCAGAATTTTCCCGGGACAGATTTATGGCTACACCTTC	CASRIFPGQIYGYTF	few	TRBD1	TRBJ1-2	TRBV6-2/TRBV6-3
TGTGCCAGCAGTGAAAGCGGCCGTGGCACTGAAGCTTTCTTT	CASSESGRGTEAFF	few	.	TRBJ1-1	TRBV6-5
TGTGCCAGCAGTTACAGGGGTGCCGGCGGGGAAAAACTGTTTTTT	CASSYRGAGGEKLFF	.	.	TRBJ1-4	TRBV6-5
TGTGCCAGTAGTATAGCTGGGACAGGGGTTAGGAATAATTCACCCCTCCACTTT	CASSIAGTGVRNNSPLHF	once	TRBD1	TRBJ1-6	TRBV19
TGTGCCAGCAGCCCAACTACGGGGAACACTGAAGCTTTCTTT	CASSPTTGNTEAFF	few	.	TRBJ1-1	TRBV7-8
TGTGCCAGCAGCCTAGGACTAGCGGGAGAGGGGTTAACCTACGAGCAGTACTTC	CASSLGLAGEGLTYEQYF	.	TRBD2	TRBJ2-7	TRBV7-6
TGTGCCATCAGTGAGCCAAGGACAGGGAACTATGGCTACACCTTC	CAISEPRTGNYGYTF	few	TRBD1	TRBJ1-2	TRBV10-3
TGTGCCAGTAGTCCCCCGCGGAGAGCAAACACTGAAGCTTTCTTT	CASSPPRRANTEAFF	few	.	TRBJ1-1	TRBV19
TGCAGCGTTGAAGATCGACGGGTTGTGGTGGAGACCCAGTACTTC	CSVEDRRVVVETQYF	.	.	TRBJ2-5	TRBV29-1
TGTGCCAGCTCACCATGGGGGACAGAGGACCAGCATTTT	CASSPWGTEDQHF	few	TRBD1	TRBJ1-5	TRBV18
TGCAGCGTTGCGACCATTCGGACGGACAGCGAGTATATCCGAGGGGGCTACACCTTC	CSVATIRTDSEYIRGGYTF	few	.	TRBJ1-2	TRBV29-1
TGTGCCAGCAGCTCGCCGGACCTGGGGCACTATGGCTACACCTTC	CASSSPDLGHYGYTF	.	.	TRBJ1-2	TRBV7-9
TGTGCCAGTAACCATGGCACCGGGGAGCTGTTTTTT	CASNHGTGELFF	.	.	TRBJ2-2	TRBV19
TGCAGTGCTAGGGACAGGCTCTCACCCCTCCACTTT	CSARDRLSPLHF	.	TRBD1	TRBJ1-6	TRBV20-1
TGTGCCAGCAGTTTCCGACTAGCGGGAGGTTTCTGGGGGGAGCAGTACTTC	CASSFRLAGGFWGEQYF	few	TRBD2	TRBJ2-7	TRBV6-1
TGTGCCAGCAGCTTATCAGGGATCCGCTATGGCTACACCTTC	CASSLSGIRYGYTF	few	.	TRBJ1-2	TRBV5-6
TGTGCCAGCAGCTTGACAGCAGGCCACGAGCAGTACTTC	CASSLTAGHEQYF	few	.	TRBJ2-7	TRBV7-9
TGTGCCAGTAGTATAGGACTAGCGATCGACGAGCAGTACTTC	CASSIGLAIDEQYF	once	TRBD2	TRBJ2-7	TRBV19
TGTGCCAGCTCACCTACGGGGGCATATCAGCCCCAGCATTTT	CASSPTGAYQPQHF	.	.	TRBJ1-5	TRBV18
TGTGCCAGCAGGTTCTTGACAGGCAGCTCCTACGAGCAGTACTTC	CASRFLTGSSYEQYF	few	.	TRBJ2-7	TRBV6-1
TGTGCCAGCAGTGTCCCCTCAGGGACAGATACGCAGTATTTT	CASSVPSGTDTQYF	few	.	TRBJ2-3	TRBV28
TGTGCCAGCAGATTGGATGACAGAGCCGCAAACACCATATATTTT	CASRLDDRAANTIYF	few	.	TRBJ1-3	TRBV12-3/TRBV12-4
TGCGCCAGCAGCTTGGCACCGTGGAGTAACGAGCAGTACTTC	CASSLAPWSNEQYF	few	.	TRBJ2-7	TRBV5-1
TGCAGTGCTCCCCCGACAATCCCCTCGACAGGGAACGGCGAGCAGTACTTC	CSAPPTIPSTGNGEQYF	.	TRBD1	TRBJ2-7	TRBV20-1
TGTGCCAGCAGTTCCCGATGGGGACGTAATAGCAATCAGCCCCAGCATTTT	CASSSRWGRNSNQPQHF	few	.	TRBJ1-5	TRBV6-6
TGTGCCAGTAGTGACAGCGATCGACCCCCCAATCAGCCCCAGCATTTT	CASSDSDRPPNQPQHF	.	.	TRBJ1-5	TRBV19
TGTGCCAGCAGTTACTCGATCTGGACTAGCGTCCACAATGAGCAGTTCTTC	CASSYSIWTSVHNEQFF	.	TRBD2	TRBJ2-1	TRBV6-5
TGCAGTGCTAGAGGTGACGGGACCTACGAGCAGTACTTC	CSARGDGTYEQYF	.	.	TRBJ2-7	TRBV20-1
TGTGCCAGCAGCCACATGGGGCTAGCGGGGGGTGGCAATGAGCAGTTCTTC	CASSHMGLAGGGNEQFF	.	TRBD2	TRBJ2-1	TRBV7-9
TGTGCCACCAGCCCAGACAGGGGCGAGCAGTTCTTC	CATSPDRGEQFF	.	TRBD1	TRBJ2-1	TRBV15
TGTGCCAGCAGCTTAAGGGGAGAGGTCTACGAGCAGTACTTC	CASSLRGEVYEQYF	few	.	TRBJ2-7	TRBV5-5
TGCAGTGCTATACCGGGGGTATCAGGCCCCACTGAAGCTTTCTTT	CSAIPGVSGPTEAFF	.	.	TRBJ1-1	TRBV20-1
TGTGCCAGCAGCACCGACCGCGGGAGAAAGACCTACAATGAGCAGTTCTTC	CASSTDRGRKTYNEQFF	.	TRBD2	TRBJ2-1	TRBV11-2
TGTGCCAGCAGCTTAGTTTCACTAGCGCAAACCGGGGAGCTGTTTTTT	CASSLVSLAQTGELFF	.	TRBD2	TRBJ2-2	TRBV7-2
TGTGCCAGCAGTTTATCGTACGGGAGGAACTACGAGCAGTACTTC	CASSLSYGRNYEQYF	.	TRBD2	TRBJ2-7	TRBV27
TGTGCCAGCAGTTTTCGGGACAGGGCTGGCGACACCTTC	CASSFRDRAGDTF	.	TRBD1	TRBJ1-2	TRBV28
TGTGCCAGCAGCTTAAATCCTCCTAGCGGACAAGAGACCCAGTACTTC	CASSLNPPSGQETQYF	few	TRBD2	TRBJ2-5	TRBV7-6
TGCGCCAGCAGCCAAGGAGGGCGCGGGTTCCCTGAAGCTTTCTTT	CASSQGGRGFPEAFF	few	.	TRBJ1-1	TRBV4-1
TGTGCCAGCAGCCCTTCGGACATTAACTATGGCTACACCTTC	CASSPSDINYGYTF	.	.	TRBJ1-2	TRBV7-9